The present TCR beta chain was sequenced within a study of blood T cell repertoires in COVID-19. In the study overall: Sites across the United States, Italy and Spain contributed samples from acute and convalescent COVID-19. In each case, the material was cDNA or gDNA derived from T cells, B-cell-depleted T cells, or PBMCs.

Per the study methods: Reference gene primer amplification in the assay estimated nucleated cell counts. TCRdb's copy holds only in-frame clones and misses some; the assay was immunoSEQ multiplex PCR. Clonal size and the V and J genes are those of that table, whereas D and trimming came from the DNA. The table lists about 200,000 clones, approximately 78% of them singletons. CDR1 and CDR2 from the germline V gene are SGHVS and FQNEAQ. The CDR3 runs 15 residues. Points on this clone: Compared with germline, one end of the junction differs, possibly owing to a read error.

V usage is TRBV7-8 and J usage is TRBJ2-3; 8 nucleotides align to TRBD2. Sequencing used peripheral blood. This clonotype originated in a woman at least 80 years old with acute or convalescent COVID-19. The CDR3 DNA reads TGTGCCAGCAGCCTAGCGGGCCCAGGGTTGGATACGCAGTATTTT. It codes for CASSLAGPGLDTQYF.